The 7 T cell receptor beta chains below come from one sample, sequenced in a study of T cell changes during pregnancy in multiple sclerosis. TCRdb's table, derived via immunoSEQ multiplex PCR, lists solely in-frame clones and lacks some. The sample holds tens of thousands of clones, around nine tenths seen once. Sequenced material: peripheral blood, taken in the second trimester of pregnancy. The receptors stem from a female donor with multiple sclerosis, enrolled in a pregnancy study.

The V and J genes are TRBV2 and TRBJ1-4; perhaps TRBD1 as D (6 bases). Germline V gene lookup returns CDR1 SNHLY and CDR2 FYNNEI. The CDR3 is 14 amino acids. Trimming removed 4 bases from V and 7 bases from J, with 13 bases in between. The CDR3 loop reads CASSVMGAGEKLFF. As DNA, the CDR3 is TGTGCCAGCAGTGTCATGGGGGCGGGTGAAAAACTGTTTTTT.

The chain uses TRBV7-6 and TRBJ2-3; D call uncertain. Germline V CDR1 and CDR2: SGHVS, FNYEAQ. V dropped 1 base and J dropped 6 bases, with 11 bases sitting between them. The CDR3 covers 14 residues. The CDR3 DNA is TGTGCCAGCAGCTTAGTGGCAGGCCCCGATACGCAGTATTTT. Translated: CASSLVAGPDTQYF. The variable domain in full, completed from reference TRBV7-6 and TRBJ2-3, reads GAGVSQSPRYKVTKRGQDVALRCDPISGHVSLYWYRQALGQGPEFLTYFNYEAQQDKSGLPNDRFSAERPEGSISTLTIQRTEQRDSAMYRCASSLVAGPDTQYFGPGTRLTVL.

The chain's CDR3 is CASSWDRGYTQYF. In nucleotides, the CDR3 is TGTGCCAGCAGTTGGGACAGGGGATATACGCAGTATTTT. The rearrangement joins TRBV6-5 to TRBJ2-3; the match to TRBD1 covers 10 bases. V dropped 4 bases and J dropped 7; count of bases not matched to a gene: 2. The CDR3 has 13 amino acids. Per germline, CDR1 MNHEY and CDR2 SVGAGI.

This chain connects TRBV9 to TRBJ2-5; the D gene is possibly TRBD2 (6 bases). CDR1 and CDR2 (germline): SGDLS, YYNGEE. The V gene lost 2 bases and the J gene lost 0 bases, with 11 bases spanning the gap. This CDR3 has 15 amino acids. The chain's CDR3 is CASSVWGGHQETQYF. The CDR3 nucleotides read TGTGCCAGCAGCGTGTGGGGAGGACACCAAGAGACCCAGTACTTC.

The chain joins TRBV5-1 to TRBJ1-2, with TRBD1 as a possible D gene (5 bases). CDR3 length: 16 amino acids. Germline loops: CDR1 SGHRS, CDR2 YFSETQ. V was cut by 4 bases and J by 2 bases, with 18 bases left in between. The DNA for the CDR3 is TGCGCCAGCAGCCAAGAGGACCCAGGGCAGAACTATGGCTACACCTTC. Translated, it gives CASSQEDPGQNYGYTF.

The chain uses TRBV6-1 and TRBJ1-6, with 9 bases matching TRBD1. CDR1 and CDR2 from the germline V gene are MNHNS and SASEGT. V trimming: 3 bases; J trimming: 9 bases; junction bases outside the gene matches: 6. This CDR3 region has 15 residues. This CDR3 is CASSELDRGRSPLHF. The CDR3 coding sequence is TGTGCCAGCAGTGAGCTGGACAGGGGCCGTTCACCCCTCCACTTT.

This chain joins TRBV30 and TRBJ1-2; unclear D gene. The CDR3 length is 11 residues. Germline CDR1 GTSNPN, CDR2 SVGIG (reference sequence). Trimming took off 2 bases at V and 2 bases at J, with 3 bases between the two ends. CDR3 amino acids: CAWSLNYGYTF. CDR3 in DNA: TGTGCCTGGAGTCTCAACTATGGCTACACCTTC. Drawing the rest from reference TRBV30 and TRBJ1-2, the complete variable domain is SQTIHQWPATLVQPVGSPLSLECTVEGTSNPNLYWYRQAAGRGLQLLFYSVGIGQISSEVPQNLSASRPQDRQFILSSKKLLLSDSGFYLCAWSLNYGYTFGSGTRLTVV.